The next 10 T cell receptor beta chains were all read from a single sample in a study of CD8+ T cells in alopecia areata. cDNA reverse transcribed from extracted RNA served as the sequencing template. Using immunoSEQ multiplex PCR, the repertoire was profiled, and TCRdb retains in-frame clones only, with some absent. The table has about 150,000 clones, more than 45% seen once. Sequencing was done on a sample of CD4+ T cells sorted from blood. These receptors came from a human donor with alopecia areata.

This clone was counted a few times. This rearrangement joins TRBV10-3 to TRBJ2-7; TRBD1 matches at 12 bases. V lost 8 bases and J lost 7; bases outside the gene matches: 3. The CDR3 consists of 12 residues. Germline loops: CDR1 ENHRY, CDR2 SYGVKD. CDR3 nucleotides: TGTGCCATCGGGACAGGGGGCAGAGAGCAGTACTTC. Its protein product is CAIGTGGREQYF.

The chain joins TRBV25-1 to TRBJ2-1, with 8 bases identical to TRBD1. V shed 4 bases and J 7 bases; nucleotides not matched to a gene: 15. This CDR3 has 17 amino acids. Germline values: CDR1 MGHDK, CDR2 SYGVNS. In nucleotides, the CDR3 is TGTGCCAGCAGTGGGAAAACACAGGGGGACCTCACGAATGAGCAGTTCTTC. It encodes CASSGKTQGDLTNEQFF.

This clone was detected a few times. V and J are TRBV29-1 and TRBJ1-1; D remains unclear. V gave up 0 bases and J gave up 11 bases, with 10 bases separating them. The CDR3 totals 11 residues. Germline assignment: CDR1 SQVTM and CDR2 ANQGSEA. CDR3 residues: CSVEDPSPAFF. DNA for the CDR3: TGCAGCGTTGAAGATCCCTCACCTGCTTTCTTT.

J is TRBJ2-1 and V is TRBV18; D is ambiguous. Trimming removed 1 base from V and 5 bases from J, with 12 bases in between. The CDR3 runs to 15 residues. Germline V gene data show CDR1 as KGHSH and CDR2 as LQKENI. The CDR3 loop is CASSPLGQSNNEQFF. CDR3 DNA: TGTGCCAGCTCACCACTCGGGCAGTCGAACAATGAGCAGTTCTTC.

The chain links TRBV5-1 to TRBJ2-3, with D perhaps TRBD2 (6 bases). CDR1 is SGHRS and CDR2 is YFSETQ in the germline V gene. The V gene lost 0 bases and the J gene lost 2 bases, with 13 bases spanning the gap. This CDR3 is built from 16 residues. CDR3 sequence reads: CASSLALAIDTDTQYF. CDR3 sequence (DNA): TGCGCCAGCAGCTTGGCCCTAGCGATAGACACAGATACGCAGTATTTT.

This clone has more than one count but fewer than ten. In DNA form, the CDR3 reads TGTGCCAGCAGCTTGGGACTGTTGAGCTCCTACGAGCAGTACTTC. This sequence encodes CASSLGLLSSYEQYF. This rearrangement joins TRBV7-2 to TRBJ2-7; D is perhaps TRBD2 (6 bases). The germline V gene has CDR1 SGHTA and CDR2 FQGNSA. V lost 3 bases and J lost 0, with 12 bases in between. The CDR3 contains 15 residues.

J is TRBJ1-1 and V is TRBV13; 11 bases are a match to TRBD1. The ends lost 4 bases at V and 4 bases at J; junction bases unmatched: 8. The CDR3 contains 16 residues. CDR1 is PRHDT, CDR2 FYEKMQ, per germline (reference sequence). The CDR3 nucleotides are TGTGCCAGCAGCTACCGGACAGGGGGCGCTTCCACTGAAGCTTTCTTT. Translated, it gives CASSYRTGGASTEAFF. The full variable domain, with the rest looked up from reference TRBV13 and TRBJ1-1, is AAGVIQSPRHLIKEKRETATLKCYPIPRHDTVYWYQQGPGQDPQFLISFYEKMQSDKGSIPDRFSAQQFSDYHSELNMSSLELGDSALYFCASSYRTGGASTEAFFGQGTRLTVV.

As for this clone: One junction end does not reproduce the germline sequence, and a read error may be involved. V is TRBV29-1 and J is TRBJ2-2; a weak D match, TRBD2 (5 bases). CDR3 length equals 13 residues. Germline-derived CDR1 and CDR2 are SQVTM and ANQGSEA. CDR3 residues: CTVRGSMTGELFF. The CDR3 nucleotides are TGCACCGTTCGGGGATCGATGACCGGGGAGCTGTTTTTT.

This chain connects TRBV4-2 to TRBJ1-1; a weak D match, TRBD1 (5 bases). The CDR3 covers 14 residues. Germline assignment: CDR1 LGHNA and CDR2 YNFKEQ. The V gene lost 4 bases and the J gene lost 7 bases, with 16 bases spanning the gap. CDR3 sequence (DNA): TGTGCCAGCAGCCCTCGTTTCCAGGGCCTTGAAGCTTTCTTT. Translation gives CASSPRFQGLEAFF.

V and J are TRBV7-8 and TRBJ2-5; 9 nucleotides align to TRBD2. The CDR3 length is 14 residues. The germline gives CDR1 SGHVS, CDR2 FQNEAQ. J lost 5 bases, V lost 5 bases, and 6 bases had no gene match. The CDR3, as DNA: TGTGCCAGCAGCCCGCTAGCGGGAAGGGAGACCCAGTACTTC. Its translation is CASSPLAGRETQYF.